The rows below give T cell receptor beta chains drawn from one sample of a study of blood T cell repertoires in COVID-19. Repertoires were generated with immunoSEQ multiplex PCR, while TCRdb's copy carries only in-frame clones and drops some. The sample includes 100,000 to 150,000 clones, approximately 83% of them seen just once. Specimen: peripheral blood. The receptors were sampled from a woman aged 45-60 years with acute or convalescent COVID-19. Each CDR3 is given with its conserved first and last residue. Each record gives: V gene, clone size, D gene, J gene, CDR3 DNA, CDR3 protein. A D gene is named only where the DNA matches it firmly. For some rows the clone size is stated as once, few or many, or as a class when expanded; others skip it.

TRBV30	-	-	TRBJ1-2	TGTGCCTGGAGTGTGAGAACAGGGAACTATGGCTACACCTTC	CAWSVRTGNYGYTF
TRBV6-5	-	TRBD1	TRBJ1-1	TGTGCCAGCAGTCTAACAGGGACAGGGAGATCTGAAGCTTTCTTT	CASSLTGTGRSEAFF
TRBV12-5	-	-	TRBJ2-5	TGTGCTAGTGGTTTGGGGAACATCGGAGGGGAGACCCAGTACTTC	CASGLGNIGGETQYF
TRBV6-5	-	-	TRBJ1-6	TGTGCCAGCACCCAAGGGGACACGTCTAATTCACCCCTCCACTTT	CASTQGDTSNSPLHF
TRBV10-3	-	-	TRBJ2-5	TGTGCCATCAGTGAGTCGGCGGAGGGAGGGACCCAGTACTTC	CAISESAEGGTQYF
TRBV2	few	TRBD2	TRBJ2-3	TGTGCCAGCAGTGAAAGTCGTGCGGGGGGGCCTTATTTT	CASSESRAGGPYF
TRBV4-1	once	-	TRBJ1-4	TGCGCCAGCAGCCAAGTGTTGGGGGCGCCGAGGGAAAAACTGTTTTTT	CASSQVLGAPREKLFF
TRBV6-1	-	-	TRBJ1-6	TGTGCCAGCAGTGACATCGGGGTCAGGGGTGAATCACCCCTCCACTTT	CASSDIGVRGESPLHF
TRBV19	-	-	TRBJ1-3	TGTGCCAGTAGTATTGGGAGCTCTGGAAACACCATATATTTT	CASSIGSSGNTIYF
TRBV27	-	-	TRBJ2-7	TGTGCCAGCAGTTTAGTAGGGGGACCAATCTACGAGCAGTACTTC	CASSLVGGPIYEQYF
TRBV12-2	few	-	TRBJ1-4	TGTGCAAGTCGCCTCCCGGTATCCATCCAGGATGAAAAACTGTTTTTT	CASRLPVSIQDEKLFF
TRBV3-1/TRBV3-2	-	-	TRBJ2-6	TGTGCCAGCAGCCCTTCTACCCTCTCTGGGGCCAACGTCCTGACTTTC	CASSPSTLSGANVLTF
TRBV4-1	-	TRBD1	TRBJ1-1	TGCGCCAGCAGCCAAGGGCAGGGGGCTTACGAAGCTTTCTTT	CASSQGQGAYEAFF
TRBV9	-	TRBD2	TRBJ2-1	TGTGCCAGCAGCGCCTCGGGCGGGAGACCTTACAATGAGCAGTTCTTC	CASSASGGRPYNEQFF
TRBV10-3	-	TRBD1	TRBJ1-2	TGTGCCATCGGAGGACAGGGGGCCTATGGCTACACCTTC	CAIGGQGAYGYTF
TRBV7-9	-	TRBD1	TRBJ2-7	TGTGCCAGCAGGGGACAGGGGGAGACTCCCGAGCAGTACTTC	CASRGQGETPEQYF
TRBV6-4	-	-	TRBJ2-1	TGTGCCAGCTCTTTCCGCCCGGAGGATGAGCAGTTCTTC	CASSFRPEDEQFF
TRBV28	-	TRBD1	TRBJ1-1	TGTGCCAGCAGTTTGCGGTCTGGCCGGGGACAGTCGAACACTGAAGCTTTCTTT	CASSLRSGRGQSNTEAFF
TRBV19	-	-	TRBJ1-1	TGTGCCAGTAGTCCCCAGACAGTCATGAACACTGAAGCTTTCTTT	CASSPQTVMNTEAFF
TRBV11-2	once	TRBD2	TRBJ2-4	TGTGCCAGCAGCTTAGATGTGATGGCGGGGGGGCCTTCTGAAAACATTCAGTACTTC	CASSLDVMAGGPSENIQYF
TRBV19	-	TRBD1	TRBJ1-5	TGTGCCAGTAGTGGCCGGGACAGGGGGGGTTGGGGCAATCAGCCCCAGCATTTT	CASSGRDRGGWGNQPQHF
TRBV5-4	-	TRBD1	TRBJ2-5	TGTGCCAGCAGCGCCGGGACAGCCATAGAGACCCAGTACTTC	CASSAGTAIETQYF